This T cell receptor (beta chain) emerged from a study of a mutant IDH1 vaccine in newly diagnosed glioma (dated by TCRdb to about 2021). Looking at the study overall: Vaccination started 4-6 weeks after radiotherapy alone, or was given together with temozolomide cycles in the groups whose treatment included chemotherapy. Of the roughly 30 treated patients, 62.5% were male and approximately 40% were female, and a mean age of roughly 37 years was recorded. Peripheral blood was drawn at six visits: V03 (baseline), V05, V07, V10, V12 and V13. Before enrollment, patients had received standard therapy of radiotherapy alone, temozolomide alone, or radiochemotherapy with temozolomide; most received the combination. The week-35 safety follow-up was designated visit V12, and the week-47 end of study was designated visit V13. Longitudinal TCRB deep sequencing was done for about two dozen treated patients, wherever samples were available for exploratory analyses.

Measured from the cysteine to the phenylalanine, the CDR3 is 14 residues long. Here the CDR3 DNA is all that survives: 42 bases in frame from base 1. Library prep was done by the immunoSEQ multiplex PCR assay. The hsTCRB Kit was used according to the manufacturer's protocol to amplify rearranged TCR beta chain sequences. TCRB libraries were sequenced on an Illumina MiSeq. Turning to the authors' computational methods: The proprietary platform of the kit vendor was used for demultiplexing, trimming and gene mapping. TCRdb took this table from immuneACCESS and kept in-frame rearrangements with V and J called. Such tables lack part of the clones; where checked against another copy, unresolved V genes explain under half of the gap, and the rest is unexplained. The DNA gave D and trimming, while V, J and clone size come from that table. A total of around 94,000 clones appear in this sample, around 92% of them only once. 0.6% to 0.95% of the sample is held by the ten biggest clonotypes.

What the time point label conveys for this sample: week 47, end of study. Each vaccine dose was 300 ug of a 20-mer mutant IDH1 peptide in Montanide, given subcutaneously with topical imiquimod. Patients received eight vaccinations in weeks 1, 3, 5, 7, 11, 15, 19 and 23, corresponding to visits V03 through V10. Donors had newly diagnosed WHO grade 3 or 4 IDH1-mutant astrocytomas with loss of nuclear ATRX. The samples were drawn from NOA16, a multicentre, single-arm, open-label phase I trial in Germany that tested a mutant IDH1 peptide vaccine in humans for the first time. Genomic DNA for TCRB sequencing was extracted from EDTA blood using the DNeasy Blood and Tissue Kit. Beyond this particular receptor, the publication reports: It was noted by the authors that analyses of patient blood samples could not be reproduced owing to sample limitations. Changes in the top peripheral T cell clonotypes picked up by TCRB sequencing did not appear to be linked to pseudoprogression. Vaccine-induced immune responses across multiple MHC alleles were detected in approximately 93% of patients. PBMC samples for TCRB deep sequencing were selected based on availability.

In the case of this clone: There is no known antigen for this receptor. No base quality information exists; no much larger clone differs at one position.

The source was PBMCs, collected from a glioma patient whose treatment included an IDH1 peptide vaccine. Rearrangement joined TRBV21-1 to TRBJ2-1; the table assigns TRBD2, which was not confirmed against the DNA. TRBV21-1 counts as a pseudogene. This clonotype originated in a woman between 45 and 65 years old with glioma. CDR3 sequence: CASSVGSSYNEQFF. The DNA sequence is given as TGTGCCAGCAGCGTCGGGAGCTCCTACAATGAGCAGTTCTTC.